This T cell receptor (beta chain) is from a study of T cell responses to AZD1222 COVID-19 vaccine. The CDR3 loop spans 14 amino acids. V gave up 6 bases and J gave up 5 bases; unmatched junction bases: 8. Germline V gene data show CDR1 as SGHTA and CDR2 as FQGNSA. TCRdb's table, derived via immunoSEQ multiplex PCR, lists solely in-frame clones and lacks some. Found here are under 75,000 clones, more than 75% of them singletons; the top ten hold around 16%. The V gene is TRBV7-2, the J gene TRBJ1-1; 8 nucleotides match TRBD1. The source material was peripheral blood, sampled on day 0 of AZD1222 vaccination. The TCR comes from an adult in good health. The CDR3 nucleotides read TGTGCCAGCAGTCAGCAGGGGGCGCGAACTGAAGCTTTCTTT. As protein: CASSQQGARTEAFF.